The source of this T cell receptor (beta chain) is a study of T-cell memory formation after mild COVID-19. This clonotype was found a few times. 5'RACE, which relied on constant-segment primers, yielded TCR alpha and TCR beta cDNA libraries carrying sample barcodes and UMIs. TCRdb independently ran MiXCR on the 5' RACE reads; one entry per CDR3 protein. Of fewer than 450,000 distinct CDR3 sequences in the sample, 20% to 25% were seen once. There are 13 residues in the CDR3. In germline, CDR1 is KGHSH, CDR2 LQKENI. V was clipped by 2 bases and J by 4 bases, with 9 bases between them. The specimen was PBMCs or a T cell subset sorted from them (not recorded which). The sequence derives from an adult woman who had mild COVID-19 (a few samples of this study predate the infection). Cell type and time point are not known. J is TRBJ2-7 and V is TRBV18; D is unclear. CDR3 in DNA: TGTGCCAGCTCACCATCTACAGCTTACGAGCAGTACTTC. As protein: CASSPSTAYEQYF.